The next 22 T cell receptor beta chains were all read from a single sample in a study of regulatory T cells in long-lasting Graves disease. In building TCR beta libraries, iRepertoire HTBI primers were used together with Arm-PCR of CDR3 regions. One entry per CDR3 protein, called by TCRdb with MiXCR from the multiplex PCR reads. The data show roughly 420,000 distinct CDR3 sequences, 11% to 15% seen once. As to time point: newly diagnosed GD, antithyroid drugs for less than 3 months. PBMC RNA served as the TCR library source. These same records also appear under a second study, on T cells in Graves' hyperthyroidism and ophthalmopathy.

The sample in question was peripheral blood mononuclear cells (PBMCs), obtained at new diagnosis, from a patient treated with antithyroid drugs. The origin of the receptors is a woman aged 45-60 years with Graves disease.

Written as DNA, the CDR3 is TGCGCCAGCAGCTTCGAGGGGGGTGGGGAAAAACTGTTTTTT. It translates to CASSFEGGGEKLFF. The chain recombines TRBV5-1 with TRBJ1-4; tentative D call: TRBD1 (6 bases). V dropped 2 bases and J dropped 8 bases, with 13 bases sitting between them. The germline gives CDR1 SGHRS, CDR2 YFSETQ. This CDR3 spans 14 amino acids. Full variable domain (outside the CDR3, taken from reference TRBV5-1 and TRBJ1-4): KAGVTQTPRYLIKTRGQQVTLSCSPISGHRSVSWYQQTPGQGLQFLFEYFSETQRNKGNFPGRFSGRQFSNSRSEMNVSTLELGDSALYLCASSFEGGGEKLFFGSGTQLSVL.

Many counts were recorded for this clonotype. This rearrangement joins TRBV20-1 to TRBJ2-7; 7 bases agree with TRBD1. V dropped 5 bases and J dropped 1; count of bases not matched to a gene: 11. This CDR3 is 15 amino acids long. The germline gives CDR1 DFQATT, CDR2 SNEGSKA (reference sequence). Here the CDR3 reads CSAGSHRGRSYEQYF. In DNA form, the CDR3 reads TGCAGTGCTGGCTCCCACAGGGGACGGTCCTACGAGCAGTACTTC.

This clonotype was observed a handful of times. The chain couples TRBV5-1 to TRBJ1-1; D call uncertain. Germline CDR1 reads SGHRS; CDR2 reads YFSETQ. V was trimmed by 2 bases and J by 3 bases, leaving 8 bases between them. The CDR3 totals 13 residues. The CDR3 nucleotides read TGCGCCAGCAGCTTTACTAGGGACACTGAAGCTTTCTTT. Translation gives CASSFTRDTEAFF.

This clonotype was detected many times. The chain employs TRBV28 and TRBJ2-2, with TRBD2 identical over 7 bases. The CDR3 contains 16 residues. V lost 3 bases to trimming and J lost 6 bases; unmatched junction nucleotides: 10. Germline values: CDR1 MDHEN, CDR2 SYDVKM. The CDR3 DNA reads as TGTGCCAGCAGTTTCCTTTTTAGGGGAGGGTCCGGGGAGCTGTTTTTT. Its translation: CASSFLFRGGSGELFF.

The chain links TRBV10-3 to TRBJ1-3, with TRBD1 identical over 10 bases. This CDR3 has 16 residues. Germline-derived CDR1 and CDR2 are ENHRY and SYGVKD. V shed 3 bases and J 4 bases; nucleotides not matched to a gene: 6. DNA of the CDR3: TGTGCCATCAGTGACTTGGGACAGGGGTACGGAAACACCATATATTTT. It encodes CAISDLGQGYGNTIYF.

This clonotype came up many times. This chain joins TRBV7-9 and TRBJ1-1; 7 positions agree with TRBD1. The germline CDR1 and CDR2 sequences are SEHNR and FQNEAQ (reference sequence). V shed 5 bases and J 4 bases; nucleotides not matched to a gene: 1. The CDR3 is made up of 12 amino acids. The CDR3 protein is CASSRDSTEAFF. Written as DNA, the CDR3 is TGTGCCAGCAGCCGGGACAGCACTGAAGCTTTCTTT.

This clonotype was counted a few times. V usage is TRBV5-1 and J usage is TRBJ1-3, with TRBD1 identical over 7 bases. This CDR3 is 16 amino acids long. Per germline, CDR1 SGHRS and CDR2 YFSETQ. V gave up 1 base and J gave up 1 base; unmatched junction bases: 5. CDR3 residues: CASSLLGGASGNTIYF. The CDR3 DNA sequence: TGCGCCAGCAGCTTGTTAGGGGGCGCGTCTGGAAACACCATATATTTT.

This clonotype was seen at least ten times. The chain combines TRBV5-1 with TRBJ2-6; 7 nucleotides align to TRBD1. Unmatched junction bases numbered 8, after V lost 0 bases and J lost 8 bases. Germline loops: CDR1 SGHRS, CDR2 YFSETQ. The CDR3 runs to 16 residues. The CDR3 region is CASSLVKGGASNVLTF. The DNA for the CDR3 is TGCGCCAGCAGCTTGGTTAAAGGGGGCGCTTCCAACGTCCTGACTTTC. Drawing the rest from reference TRBV5-1 and TRBJ2-6, the complete variable domain is KAGVTQTPRYLIKTRGQQVTLSCSPISGHRSVSWYQQTPGQGLQFLFEYFSETQRNKGNFPGRFSGRQFSNSRSEMNVSTLELGDSALYLCASSLVKGGASNVLTFGAGSRLTVL.

The chain is built from TRBV6-1 and TRBJ1-2, with D possibly being TRBD1 (5 bases). The germline CDR1 and CDR2 sequences are MNHNS and SASEGT. CDR3 length: 12 amino acids. The V end lost 7 bases, the J end lost 8 bases, and 14 bases lay between the germline ends. CDR3 residues: CASKTEPAGYTF. CDR3 in DNA: TGTGCCAGCAAGACAGAGCCAGCCGGCTACACCTTC.

This chain links TRBV19 with TRBJ2-2, with D perhaps TRBD1 (6 bases). This CDR3 is 14 amino acids long. CDR1 is LNHDA and CDR2 is SQIVND in the germline V gene (reference sequence). Trimming cost V 5 bases and J 1 base, with 8 bases left between them. CDR3 sequence (DNA): TGTGCCAGTAGTTACAGGGTGAACACCGGGGAGCTGTTTTTT. Protein product: CASSYRVNTGELFF.

This clonotype was counted many times. J is TRBJ2-5 and V is TRBV12-3 or TRBV12-4; TRBD1 agrees at 7 bases. This CDR3 has 13 amino acids. With 6 bases clipped from V and 2 bases from J, the junction kept 3 bases outside the gene matches. CDR3 nucleotide sequence: TGTGCCAGCAGCCGGACAGGACAAGAGACCCAGTACTTC. Encoded protein: CASSRTGQETQYF.

V and J are TRBV19 and TRBJ1-1, with D hard to call. Germline assignment: CDR1 LNHDA and CDR2 SQIVND (reference sequence). CDR3 size: 13 residues. Trimming removed 3 bases from V and 1 base from J, with 6 bases in between. The CDR3 region is CASSILENTEAFF. The CDR3 nucleotides are TGTGCCAGTAGTATTTTAGAGAACACTGAAGCTTTCTTT.

This clonotype came up many times. The chain has TRBV4-1 and TRBJ1-2; D gene unclear. Germline V gives CDR1 MGHRA, CDR2 YSYEKL. V was trimmed by 0 bases and J by 4 bases, leaving 9 bases between them. This CDR3 comprises 14 residues. The CDR3 nucleotides read TGCGCCAGCAGCCAAGATTCGAATCCCTATGGCTACACCTTC. Translation gives CASSQDSNPYGYTF.

This clonotype appeared many times. The germline gene is not matched at one end of the junction; a read error may be the cause. This chain connects TRBV13 to TRBJ2-5; 11 bases match TRBD2. The CDR3 is 16 amino acids. The germline gives CDR1 PRHDT, CDR2 FYEKMQ (reference sequence). This CDR3 reads CASSLGTSGFQETQYF. In nucleotides, the CDR3 is TGTGCCAGCAGCCTAGGGACTAGCGGATTTCAAGAGACCCAGTACTTC.

There are many counts of this clonotype. V usage is TRBV12-3 or TRBV12-4 and J usage is TRBJ2-3; possibly TRBD1 or TRBD2 for D (5 bases each). Trimming took off 3 bases at V and 2 bases at J, with 15 bases between the two ends. The CDR3 totals 16 residues. The CDR3 protein is CASSLGERRYTDTQYF. The CDR3 nucleotides read TGTGCCAGCAGTTTGGGGGAGCGGAGATACACAGATACGCAGTATTTT.

This clonotype was observed a handful of times. This rearrangement joins TRBV5-1 to TRBJ2-6; 10 bases fit TRBD1. The CDR3 length is 18 residues. V lost 4 bases and J lost 2; bases outside the gene matches: 9. Germline V lookup: CDR1 SGHRS, CDR2 YFSETQ. CDR3 in amino acids: CASSAPGQGFTGANVLTF. DNA for the CDR3: TGCGCCAGCAGCGCCCCGGGACAGGGGTTTACTGGGGCCAACGTCCTGACTTTC.

This clonotype was seen many times. The chain has TRBV2 and TRBJ2-7; 7 bases fit TRBD1. Trimming at V came to 7 bases and at J to 4 bases, leaving 16 bases not matched to a gene. Germline V gene data show CDR1 as SNHLY and CDR2 as FYNNEI. The CDR3 extends over 16 amino acids. The CDR3 here is CASNDRATRSSYEQYF. The CDR3 DNA is TGTGCCAGCAATGACAGGGCTACACGTTCCTCATACGAGCAGTACTTC.

V and J are TRBV9 and TRBJ2-2, with D possibly called TRBD1 or TRBD2 (6 bases each). V lost 3 bases and J 5 bases, leaving 17 bases between the germline ends. Germline V CDR1 and CDR2: SGDLS, YYNGEE. CDR3 length: 16 residues. The CDR3 sequence is CASSEGGGERTGELFF. The CDR3 DNA sequence: TGTGCCAGCAGCGAGGGGGGAGGCGAGCGGACCGGGGAGCTGTTTTTT.

The table lists this clonotype with many counts. The V gene is TRBV5-1, the J gene TRBJ2-2, with 9 bases lining up with TRBD1. This CDR3 has 17 amino acids. The junction had 9 bases not matched to a gene; V was cut back by 4 bases and J by 2 bases. Germline CDR1 is SGHRS and CDR2 is YFSETQ. CDR3 residues: CASSRAGTGINTGELFF. CDR3 DNA: TGCGCCAGCAGCAGGGCCGGGACAGGGATAAACACCGGGGAGCTGTTTTTT.

On this clonotype: With only one base between it and a far larger clone, this is likely a read error. This chain uses TRBV5-8 with TRBJ2-1, with D hard to call. Germline V gene lookup returns CDR1 SGHTS and CDR2 YDEGEE. The CDR3 sequence is 11 residues long. CDR3 sequence (DNA): TGTGCCAGCAGTGCGAGGAATGAGCAGTCCTTC. Amino acid sequence: CASSARNEQSF.

This clonotype was seen only a few times. The CDR3 here is CSVYSEGIGYTF. DNA for the CDR3: TGCAGCGTTTATTCTGAAGGGATCGGCTACACCTTC. The rearrangement links TRBV29-1 to TRBJ1-2, with D unclear. V was clipped by 5 bases and J by 8 bases, with 15 bases between them. This CDR3 is 12 amino acids long. Germline V gives CDR1 SQVTM, CDR2 ANQGSEA.

The sample holds many counts of this clonotype. The chain is built from TRBV18 and TRBJ2-7, with D possibly matching TRBD1 (7 bases). This CDR3 has 15 residues. CDR1 and CDR2 (germline): KGHSH, LQKENI. V dropped 2 bases and J dropped 4 bases, with 15 bases sitting between them. Written as DNA, the CDR3 is TGTGCCAGCTCACCAGTGGGACAGCGGGTTTACGAGCAGTACTTC. Translated, it gives CASSPVGQRVYEQYF. The whole variable domain, remainder taken from reference TRBV18 and TRBJ2-7, is NAGVMQNPRHLVRRRGQEARLRCSPMKGHSHVYWYRQLPEEGLKFMVYLQKENIIDESGMPKERFSAEFPKEGPSILRIQQVVRGDSAAYFCASSPVGQRVYEQYFGPGTRLTVT.